This entry lists 23 T cell receptor beta chains sequenced from one sample in a study of T cell changes during pregnancy in multiple sclerosis. Sequencing used immunoSEQ multiplex PCR; TCRdb keeps in-frame clones, though not all of them. The data contain tens of thousands of clones, 93% of them singletons. The sequencing used peripheral blood, collected in the second trimester of pregnancy. The source is a female donor with multiple sclerosis, enrolled in a pregnancy study.

CDR3 nucleotides: TGTGCCAGCAGCGTAGCCCCATTTAGCGGGACTGGGGAGACCCAGTACTTC. This codes for CASSVAPFSGTGETQYF. The chain couples TRBV9 to TRBJ2-5, with 8 bases identical to TRBD2. The ends lost 0 bases at V and 5 bases at J; junction bases unmatched: 12. Germline-derived CDR1 and CDR2 are SGDLS and YYNGEE. The CDR3 has 17 residues.

The chain employs TRBV5-1 and TRBJ2-1, with TRBD2 as a possible D gene (5 bases). Germline CDR1 is SGHRS and CDR2 is YFSETQ. Trimming removed 0 bases at V and 0 bases at J, with 10 bases between. CDR3 length: 16 amino acids. The CDR3: CASSLALGSSYNEQFF. CDR3 bases: TGCGCCAGCAGCTTGGCCCTGGGGAGCTCCTACAATGAGCAGTTCTTC.

The CDR3 DNA is TGTGCCAGCACCTTTGACAGGAACACTGAAGCTTTCTTT. Translating gives CASTFDRNTEAFF. V is TRBV7-9 and J is TRBJ1-1; weak D call: TRBD1 (5 bases). Trimming shortened V by 7 bases and J by 1 base, and 10 bases separated the two germline ends. Germline V gene lookup returns CDR1 SEHNR and CDR2 FQNEAQ (reference sequence). The length of the CDR3 is 13 residues.

The genes are TRBV6-1 and TRBJ1-1; D remains unclear. This CDR3 region has 13 residues. Germline V CDR1 and CDR2: MNHNS, SASEGT. The V end was cut by 5 bases, the J end by 4 bases, with 11 bases between. CDR3 amino acids: CASSTVSFTEAFF. The CDR3 DNA follows: TGTGCCAGCAGTACAGTTTCGTTCACTGAAGCTTTCTTT.

This rearrangement joins TRBV2 to TRBJ2-7, with TRBD2 identical over 8 bases. CDR3 length equals 11 residues. The junction had 10 bases not matched to a gene; V was cut back by 8 bases and J by 13 bases. In germline, CDR1 is SNHLY, CDR2 FYNNEI. In DNA form, the CDR3 reads TGTGCCAGCGGGATCCGGGAGGGGACCTACTTC. Translated, it gives CASGIREGTYF. The complete variable domain, with remaining parts taken from reference TRBV2 and TRBJ2-7, reads EPEVTQTPSHQVTQMGQEVILRCVPISNHLYFYWYRQILGQKVEFLVSFYNNEISEKSEIFDDQFSVERPDGSNFTLKIRSTKLEDSAMYFCASGIREGTYFGPGTRLTVT.

The chain recombines TRBV18 with TRBJ1-3, with D possibly matching TRBD1 (5 bases). The CDR3 spans 15 residues. V was cut by 1 base and J by 3 bases, with 10 bases left in between. Looked up from germline, CDR1 is KGHSH and CDR2 is LQKENI. The CDR3, as DNA: TGTGCCAGCTCACCACAAGGGGTTCTTGGAAACACCATATATTTT. It codes for CASSPQGVLGNTIYF.

This chain links TRBV2 with TRBJ1-1; D unresolved. Between the trimmed V and J ends, which lost 8 bases and 5 bases, there was a span of 15 bases. There are 13 residues in the CDR3. Per the germline V gene, CDR1 is SNHLY and CDR2 is FYNNEI. The CDR3 sequence is CASLREGWTEAFF. The CDR3 DNA reads as TGTGCCAGCCTTCGGGAGGGTTGGACTGAAGCTTTCTTT.

This chain uses TRBV6-5 with TRBJ2-5, with D possibly TRBD2 on 6 matching bases. V lost 0 bases and J lost 7, with 15 bases in between. The CDR3 totals 15 residues. Looked up from germline, CDR1 is MNHEY and CDR2 is SVGAGI. CDR3 residues: CASSYSISGTRTQYF. The CDR3, as DNA: TGTGCCAGCAGTTACTCGATTTCAGGGACTCGGACCCAGTACTTC.

This rearrangement joins TRBV4-2 to TRBJ1-2, with D unresolved. Trimming took 6 bases from V and 4 from J, leaving 6 bases between them. The CDR3 totals 11 residues. Germline V lookup: CDR1 LGHNA, CDR2 YNFKEQ. CDR3 sequence reads: CASSHSYGYTF. In nucleotides, the CDR3 is TGTGCCAGCAGTCACAGCTATGGCTACACCTTC.

With regard to this clone: A junction boundary mismatches the germline segment, possibly from a read error. The chain couples TRBV7-2 to TRBJ2-4; TRBD2 matches at 11 bases. CDR3 size: 14 residues. Germline loops: CDR1 SGHTA, CDR2 FQGNSA. This CDR3 reads CASSLAGGRNIQYF. The CDR3 DNA reads TGTGCCAGCAGCCTAGCGGGGGGACGAAACATTCAGTACTTC.

CDR3 DNA sequence: TGCGCCAGCAGCCCGCCGGGACAGGGAACGACTCAAGCTTTCTTT. Its translation: CASSPPGQGTTQAFF. This sequence joins TRBV5-1 and TRBJ1-1; the match to TRBD1 covers 9 bases. From germline, CDR1 is SGHRS and CDR2 YFSETQ. The V and J ends lost 4 bases and 9 bases, in that order; junction bases with no gene match: 13. This CDR3 comprises 15 residues.

This chain links TRBV27 with TRBJ2-7, with a possible D match to TRBD2 (6 bases). V lost 4 bases to trimming and J lost 6 bases, with 25 bases between them. This CDR3 has 17 residues. Germline V gives CDR1 MNHEY, CDR2 SMNVEV (reference sequence). The CDR3 nucleotides are TGTGCCAGCAGTTCAAAAGGAACGCGCGGGACCTCTAGCGAGCAGTACTTC. Translation gives CASSSKGTRGTSSEQYF.

This sequence joins TRBV7-7 and TRBJ2-2; TRBD2 might be the D (9 bases). Germline V gene lookup returns CDR1 SSHAT and CDR2 FNYEAQ (reference sequence). The CDR3 length is 13 residues. The CDR3 protein is CASGGQATGELFF. CDR3 in DNA: TGTGCTAGCGGGGGACAGGCTACCGGGGAGCTGTTTTTT.

This chain uses TRBV7-3 with TRBJ2-5, with 7 bases identical to TRBD1. Germline V CDR1 and CDR2: SGHTA, FQGTGA. V shed 1 base, J shed 3 bases, and the junction held 8 bases outside the gene matches. The CDR3 totals 16 residues. DNA for the CDR3: TGTGCCAGCAGCTTAAACGGTGGGACAGAAAAAGAGACCCAGTACTTC. Protein sequence: CASSLNGGTEKETQYF.

V usage is TRBV11-3 and J usage is TRBJ2-1, with a possible D match to TRBD2 (5 bases). V dropped 4 bases and J dropped 2 bases, with 12 bases sitting between them. Germline V lookup: CDR1 SGHNT, CDR2 YENEEA. The length of the CDR3 is 15 residues. In DNA, the CDR3 is TGTGCCAGCAGCTCCAGCCCTAGCCCCTACAATGAGCAGTTCTTC. Its translation: CASSSSPSPYNEQFF.

The gene calls are TRBV9 and TRBJ2-5; 7 nucleotides agree with TRBD1. Germline lookup yields CDR1 SGDLS and CDR2 YYNGEE. After removal of 0 bases from V and 1 base from J, the junction contained 3 bases not matched to a gene. The length of the CDR3 is 15 residues. CDR3 region: CASSVDPGGQETQYF. In nucleotides, the CDR3 is TGTGCCAGCAGCGTAGACCCAGGGGGCCAAGAGACCCAGTACTTC.

The rearrangement uses TRBV7-6 and TRBJ2-7; D not certain. Germline loops: CDR1 SGHVS, CDR2 FNYEAQ. V gave up 1 base and J gave up 2 bases, with 9 bases separating them. CDR3 length equals 14 residues. The CDR3 loop is CASSLVPSTYEQYF. The CDR3, as DNA: TGTGCCAGCAGCTTAGTTCCGAGTACCTACGAGCAGTACTTC.

The chain recombines TRBV27 with TRBJ1-2, with 9 bases lining up with TRBD1. The junction had 11 bases not matched to a gene; V was cut back by 3 bases and J by 6 bases. The V gene's germline CDR1 is MNHEY and CDR2 SMNVEV (reference sequence). This CDR3 region has 16 residues. CDR3 bases: TGTGCCAGCAGTTTCCTGTTGCGGGGACAGGGCCATGGCTACACCTTC. It specifies CASSFLLRGQGHGYTF.

CDR3 nucleotide sequence: TGTGCCAGCAGTTACTCCAGGGAGGCGAGCAATCAGCCCCAGCATTTT. The encoded protein is CASSYSREASNQPQHF. This chain links TRBV6-5 with TRBJ1-5; possible D gene TRBD1, 5 bases. Germline loops: CDR1 MNHEY, CDR2 SVGAGI. The germline V and J ends were trimmed by 0 bases and 1 base, with 10 bases remaining between them. The CDR3 is 16 residues long.

The rearrangement uses TRBV21-1 and TRBJ2-3; TRBD2 was called by the table and not checked on the DNA. TRBV21-1 counts as a pseudogene. The CDR3 runs to 17 residues. The chain's CDR3 is CASSKIPTSSSTDTQYF. CDR3 DNA: TGTGCCAGCAGCAAAATACCGACTAGCAGTAGCACAGATACGCAGTATTTT.

The chain carries TRBV20-1 and TRBJ2-5; D not certain. Germline-derived CDR1 and CDR2 are DFQATT and SNEGSKA (reference sequence). The CDR3 covers 11 residues. The germline V and J ends were trimmed by 5 bases and 5 bases, with 9 bases remaining between them. CDR3 in DNA: TGCAGTGCTTACTCGAGGGAGACCCAGTACTTC. Translated: CSAYSRETQYF.

The V and J genes are TRBV7-9 and TRBJ1-2, with 9 bases fitting TRBD1. The germline gives CDR1 SEHNR, CDR2 FQNEAQ (reference sequence). This CDR3 is built from 16 residues. Trimming at V came to 1 base and at J to 8 bases, leaving 11 bases not matched to a gene. The CDR3 here is CASSLESEGQGRGYTF. CDR3 nucleotides: TGTGCCAGCAGCTTAGAATCCGAGGGACAGGGTCGAGGCTACACCTTC.

This chain uses TRBV9 with TRBJ2-2; TRBD2 matches at 8 bases. The V gene end was trimmed by 4 bases and the J gene end by 0 bases; junction bases not matched to a gene: 8. The CDR3 runs to 17 residues. Germline loops: CDR1 SGDLS, CDR2 YYNGEE. CDR3 in DNA: TGTGCCAGCAGCATAACTAGCGGAAAGACGAACACCGGGGAGCTGTTTTTT. This encodes CASSITSGKTNTGELFF.